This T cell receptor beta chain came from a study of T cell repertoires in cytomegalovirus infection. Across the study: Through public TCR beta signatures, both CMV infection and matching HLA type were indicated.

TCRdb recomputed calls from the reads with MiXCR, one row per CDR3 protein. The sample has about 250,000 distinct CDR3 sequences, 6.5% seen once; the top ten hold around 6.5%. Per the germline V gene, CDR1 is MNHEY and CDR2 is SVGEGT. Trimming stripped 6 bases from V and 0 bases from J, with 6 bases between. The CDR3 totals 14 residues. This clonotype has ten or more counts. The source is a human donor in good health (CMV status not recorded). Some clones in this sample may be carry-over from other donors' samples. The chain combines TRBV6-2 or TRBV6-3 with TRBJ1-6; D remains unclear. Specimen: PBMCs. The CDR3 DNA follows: TGTGCCAGCAGGAGAAGCTCCTATAATTCACCCCTCCACTTT. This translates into CASRRSSYNSPLHF.